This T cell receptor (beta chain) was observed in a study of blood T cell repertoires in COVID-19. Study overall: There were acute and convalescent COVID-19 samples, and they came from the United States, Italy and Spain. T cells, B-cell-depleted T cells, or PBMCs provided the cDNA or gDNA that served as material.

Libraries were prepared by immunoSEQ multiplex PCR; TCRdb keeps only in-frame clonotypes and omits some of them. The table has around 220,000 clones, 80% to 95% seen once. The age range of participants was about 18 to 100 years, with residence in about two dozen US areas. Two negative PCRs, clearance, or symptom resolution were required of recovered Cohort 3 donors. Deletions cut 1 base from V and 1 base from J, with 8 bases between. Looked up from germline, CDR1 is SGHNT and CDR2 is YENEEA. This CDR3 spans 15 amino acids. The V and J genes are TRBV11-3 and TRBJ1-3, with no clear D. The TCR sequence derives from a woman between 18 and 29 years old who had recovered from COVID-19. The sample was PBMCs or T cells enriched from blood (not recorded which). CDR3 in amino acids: CASSLGAGSGNTIYF. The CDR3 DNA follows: TGTGCCAGCAGCTTAGGCGCGGGGTCTGGAAACACCATATATTTT.